The TCR beta chain under discussion was sequenced for a study of T cell repertoires in cytomegalovirus infection. TCRdb redid the calling of the reads with MiXCR, one entry per CDR3 protein. This table has around 530,000 distinct CDR3 sequences, around 27% appearing once. The CDR3 contains 15 residues. The germline V gene encodes CDR1 MDHEN and CDR2 SYDVKM. Unmatched junction bases numbered 5, after V lost 3 bases and J lost 1 base. In this sample, this clonotype turned up a few times. This TCR was sampled from a human donor in good health (CMV status not recorded). Some clones in this sample may be carry-over from other donors' samples. The J gene is TRBJ2-7, the V gene TRBV28; 8 bases match TRBD1. Sequencing was carried out using PBMCs. The CDR3 reads CASSLQGAGSYEQYV. Written as DNA, the CDR3 is TGTGCCAGCAGTTTGCAGGGGGCTGGGTCCTACGAGCAGTACGTC.